This is a list of T cell receptor beta chains from one sample in a study of blood T cell repertoires in COVID-19. Profiling relied on immunoSEQ multiplex PCR, and the TCRdb table lists in-frame clones only, not all of them. The data contain under 75,000 clones, approximately 90% of them singletons. Material: peripheral blood. These receptors originate from a man aged 50 to 60 with acute or convalescent COVID-19. Each CDR3 is given with its conserved first and last residue. Each record gives: V gene, CDR3 length, J gene, clone size, D gene, CDR3 DNA, CDR3 protein. D genes are given only for firm matches. Size is omitted from some rows. Given values are once, few, many or a class for expanded clones.

>TRBV18|14|TRBJ2-2|.|.
TGTGCCAGCTCACCGGGGCAGGTGGCCGGGGAGCTGTTTTTT
CASSPGQVAGELFF
>TRBV3-1/TRBV3-2|18|TRBJ2-2|.|TRBD2
TGTGCCAGCAGCCAAGTTCGGAGACTAGCGGGAGGGACCGGGGAGCTGTTTTTT
CASSQVRRLAGGTGELFF
>TRBV7-6|15|TRBJ1-3|.|TRBD1
TGTGCCAGCAGCCCCTCGGACAGGGGGGGAAACACCATATATTTT
CASSPSDRGGNTIYF
>TRBV9|19|TRBJ2-4|.|TRBD1
TGTGCCAGCAGCGTAGAGGACAGGGGACCTAATCTAGCCAAAAACATTCAGTACTTC
CASSVEDRGPNLAKNIQYF
>TRBV7-9|14|TRBJ1-1|once|.
TGTGCCAGCAGCTTAACAGAAGGGGGCACTGAAGCTTTCTTT
CASSLTEGGTEAFF
>TRBV5-6|15|TRBJ1-2|.|TRBD1
TGTGCCAGCAGAAACTCAGGGGGGACCAACTATGGCTACACCTTC
CASRNSGGTNYGYTF
>TRBV7-9|16|TRBJ2-1|once|TRBD1
TGTGCCAGCTCGACAGGGGGTCAGGACACTAACAATGAGCAGTTCTTC
CASSTGGQDTNNEQFF
>TRBV3-1/TRBV3-2|15|TRBJ1-1|.|.
TGTGCCAGCAGCCAAGAAAGCGGCGGGAACACTGAAGCTTTCTTT
CASSQESGGNTEAFF
>TRBV18|14|TRBJ2-7|.|TRBD1
TGTGCCAGCTCAAAATTGGGACAGAGCTACGAGCAGTACTTC
CASSKLGQSYEQYF
>TRBV5-1|15|TRBJ2-5|.|.
TGCGCCAGCAGCTTGGAGAGGGCGCAAGGAGAGACCCAGTACTTC
CASSLERAQGETQYF
>TRBV18|17|TRBJ2-1|.|.
TGTGCCAGCTCACCGGGGACTTCCGGGACAGTCGGAGGTGAGCAGTTCTTC
CASSPGTSGTVGGEQFF
>TRBV30|13|TRBJ2-1|.|.
TGTGCCTGGGTGAGCACTAGGAACAATGAGCAGTTCTTC
CAWVSTRNNEQFF
>TRBV7-2|15|TRBJ1-2|.|TRBD1
TGTGCCAGCAGCCGGGGACAGGACCGGGGCCATGGCTACACCTTC
CASSRGQDRGHGYTF
>TRBV5-1|16|TRBJ2-1|.|TRBD2
TGCGCCAGCAGCTTGAGGTCTAGCGGGAGGGGAAGTGAGCAGTTCTTC
CASSLRSSGRGSEQFF
>TRBV14|16|TRBJ1-4|.|TRBD1
TGTGCCAGCAGCCATTACACAGGGGGCGATCGGGAAAAACTGTTTTTT
CASSHYTGGDREKLFF
>TRBV6-6|15|TRBJ2-1|.|TRBD2
TGTGCCAGCAGTTACGGGGGGGGGAACGGCGATGAGCAGTTCTTC
CASSYGGGNGDEQFF
>TRBV28|16|TRBJ1-3|.|.
TGTGCCAGCAGCGATCCTCTGGGGACTCGGGGAAACACCATATATTTT
CASSDPLGTRGNTIYF
>TRBV2|15|TRBJ1-2|once|TRBD1
TGTGCCAGCAGTGAATCGGGACAGGGATATCGTGGCTACACCTTC
CASSESGQGYRGYTF
>TRBV6-1|16|TRBJ1-4|.|TRBD1
TGTGCCAGCAGTGAAGCAGAGGGGGCCCGTAATGAAAAACTGTTTTTT
CASSEAEGARNEKLFF
>TRBV28|15|TRBJ1-2|few|.
TGTGCCAGCAGCGACGCAGGGCTTTTTAACTATGGCTACACCTTC
CASSDAGLFNYGYTF
>TRBV10-3|18|TRBJ2-3|.|TRBD2
TGTGCCATCAGTGAGCCGTTACTAGCGGGTTCTAGCACAGATACGCAGTATTTT
CAISEPLLAGSSTDTQYF
>TRBV18|15|TRBJ2-1|.|TRBD1
TGTGCCAGCTCACGAGACAGGGGCTCCTACAATGAGCAGTTCTTC
CASSRDRGSYNEQFF
>TRBV28|12|TRBJ2-7|once|.
TGTGCCAGCAGTCCACGACTCCTCGCACAGTACTTC
CASSPRLLAQYF
>TRBV6-5|16|TRBJ2-6|.|.
TGTGCCAGCAGTTACAGTCCAGGGCCTGGGGCCAACGTCCTGACTTTC
CASSYSPGPGANVLTF
>TRBV7-2|15|TRBJ2-7|few|TRBD1
TGTGCCAGCAGCCCACCGGACAGGAACCTCTACGAGCAGTACTTC
CASSPPDRNLYEQYF
>TRBV2|12|TRBJ1-5|.|.
TGTGCCAGCACTGACGGCAATCAGCCCCAGCATTTT
CASTDGNQPQHF
>TRBV18|14|TRBJ2-7|once|TRBD1
TGTGCCAGCGGTACGCCGGGACAGGACTACGAGCAGTACTTC
CASGTPGQDYEQYF
>TRBV3-1/TRBV3-2|17|TRBJ1-2|.|.
TGTGCCAGCAGCCTGGGACACAGTCCCTCGTCTAACTATGGCTACACCTTC
CASSLGHSPSSNYGYTF
>TRBV6-2/TRBV6-3|15|TRBJ2-3|.|TRBD1
TGTGCCAGCAGCCGACAGGGCGCTAGCACAGATACGCAGTATTTT
CASSRQGASTDTQYF
>TRBV7-3|13|TRBJ2-7|.|.
TGTGCCAGCAGCGTAAACCGGGACTCAGAGCAGTACTTC
CASSVNRDSEQYF
>TRBV15|15|TRBJ1-6|.|.
TGTGCCACCAGCAGAGTTCCCGGGGAAGGTTCACCCCTCCACTTT
CATSRVPGEGSPLHF
>TRBV27|17|TRBJ2-3|.|TRBD2
TGTGCCAGCTACTCTCCCAAACTGGGGGGGTCAACAGATACGCAGTATTTT
CASYSPKLGGSTDTQYF
>TRBV15|15|TRBJ1-6|.|TRBD1
TGTGCCACCAGCGGGGACAGGCTGACTAATTCACCCCTCCACTTT
CATSGDRLTNSPLHF
>TRBV5-1|15|TRBJ2-3|.|.
TGCGCCAGCAGCTTAGGGAGTGTCGGGACAGATACGCAGTATTTT
CASSLGSVGTDTQYF
>TRBV6-6|13|TRBJ1-5|.|TRBD1
TGTGCCAGCAGTCGACAGGGGGCTCAGCCCCAGCATTTT
CASSRQGAQPQHF
>TRBV5-1|14|TRBJ1-6|.|TRBD1
TGCGCCAGCAGCTTAGGACAGGGGTCTTCACCCCTCCACTTT
CASSLGQGSSPLHF
>TRBV6-2/TRBV6-3|14|TRBJ2-7|once|.
TGTGCCAGCAGTGAGGACACGGTTGCCTACGAGCAGTACTTC
CASSEDTVAYEQYF
>TRBV6-5|14|TRBJ2-5|once|.
TGTGCCAGCAGGAACAGAGCCCGCTGGGAGACCCAGTACTTC
CASRNRARWETQYF
>TRBV2|13|TRBJ2-5|.|.
TGTGCCAGCAGTCTGGACAGACAAGAGACCCAGTACTTC
CASSLDRQETQYF
>TRBV2|13|TRBJ2-7|.|.
TGTGCCAGCAGTGGAGGCAACGCCTACGAGCAGTACTTC
CASSGGNAYEQYF
>TRBV6-4|14|TRBJ1-2|.|TRBD1
TGTGCCAGCAGTGACGGACAGGGAGACTATGGCTACACCTTC
CASSDGQGDYGYTF
>TRBV30|14|TRBJ1-1|.|TRBD1
TGTGCCTGGACCAGGGGACAGTTCGGCACTGAAGCTTTCTTT
CAWTRGQFGTEAFF